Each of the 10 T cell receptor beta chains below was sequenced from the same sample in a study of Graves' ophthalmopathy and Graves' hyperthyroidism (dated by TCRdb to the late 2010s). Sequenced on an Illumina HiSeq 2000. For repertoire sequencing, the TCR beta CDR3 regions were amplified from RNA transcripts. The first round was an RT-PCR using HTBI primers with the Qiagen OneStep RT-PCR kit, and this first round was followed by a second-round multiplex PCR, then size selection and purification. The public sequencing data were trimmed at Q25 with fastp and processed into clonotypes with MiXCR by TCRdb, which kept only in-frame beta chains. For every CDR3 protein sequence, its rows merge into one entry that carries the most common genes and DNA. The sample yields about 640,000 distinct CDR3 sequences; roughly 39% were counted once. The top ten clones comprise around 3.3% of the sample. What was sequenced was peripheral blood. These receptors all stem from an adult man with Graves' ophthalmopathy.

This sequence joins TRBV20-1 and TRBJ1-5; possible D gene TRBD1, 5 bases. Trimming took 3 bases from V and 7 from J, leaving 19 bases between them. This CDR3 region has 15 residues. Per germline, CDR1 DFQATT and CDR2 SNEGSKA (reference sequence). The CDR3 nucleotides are TGCAGTGCTAGTAGTAGGGGTTGGGGGGAACAGCCCCAGCATTTT. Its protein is CSASSRGWGEQPQHF.

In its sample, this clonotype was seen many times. The CDR3 coding sequence is TGTGCCAGCAGTCGCACAGCGAACACCGGGGAGCTGTTTTTT. Translated: CASSRTANTGELFF. The V and J genes are TRBV11-3 and TRBJ2-2; D uncertain. The CDR3 loop spans 14 amino acids. The V gene's germline CDR1 is SGHNT and CDR2 YENEEA. V was cut by 6 bases and J by 0 bases, with 8 bases left in between.

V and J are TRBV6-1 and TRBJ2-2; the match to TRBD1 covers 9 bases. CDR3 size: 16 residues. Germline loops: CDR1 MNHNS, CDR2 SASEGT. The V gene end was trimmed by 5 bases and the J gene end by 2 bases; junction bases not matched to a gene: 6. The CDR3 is CASSSRQGGNTGELFF. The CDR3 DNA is TGTGCCAGCAGTTCCCGACAGGGGGGAAACACCGGGGAGCTGTTTTTT.

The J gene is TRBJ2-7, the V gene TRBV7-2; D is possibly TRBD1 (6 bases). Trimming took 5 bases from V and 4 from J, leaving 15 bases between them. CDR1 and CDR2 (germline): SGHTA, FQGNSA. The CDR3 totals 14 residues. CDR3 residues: CASSQLGAHYEQYF. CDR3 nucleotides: TGTGCCAGCAGCCAACTGGGGGCGCATTACGAGCAGTACTTC.

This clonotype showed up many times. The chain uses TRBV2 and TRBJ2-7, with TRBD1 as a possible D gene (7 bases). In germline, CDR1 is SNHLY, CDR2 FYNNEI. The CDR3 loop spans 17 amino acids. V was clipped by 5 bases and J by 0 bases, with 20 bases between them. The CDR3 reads CASSRLGGSSSSYEQYF. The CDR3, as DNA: TGTGCCAGCAGTCGACTAGGGGGCTCCTCAAGCTCCTACGAGCAGTACTTC.

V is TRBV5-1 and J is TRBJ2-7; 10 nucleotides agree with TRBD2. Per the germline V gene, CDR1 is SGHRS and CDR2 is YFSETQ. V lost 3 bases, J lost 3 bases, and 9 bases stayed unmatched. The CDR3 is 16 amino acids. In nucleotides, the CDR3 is TGCGCCAGCAGCTCCGGCGGGTCTAGCGGGGGCTACGAGCAGTACTTC. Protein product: CASSSGGSSGGYEQYF.

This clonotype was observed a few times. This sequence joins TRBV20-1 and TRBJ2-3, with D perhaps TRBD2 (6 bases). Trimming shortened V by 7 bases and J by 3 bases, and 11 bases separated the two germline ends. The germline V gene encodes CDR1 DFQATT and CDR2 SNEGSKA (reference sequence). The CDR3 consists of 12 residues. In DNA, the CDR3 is TGCAGTGGCGGGACTGGGACAGATACGCAGTATTTT. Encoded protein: CSGGTGTDTQYF.

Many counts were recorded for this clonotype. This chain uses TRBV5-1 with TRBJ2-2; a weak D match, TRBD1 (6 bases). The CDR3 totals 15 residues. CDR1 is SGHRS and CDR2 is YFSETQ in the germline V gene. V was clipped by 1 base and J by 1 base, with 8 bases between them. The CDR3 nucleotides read TGCGCCAGCAGCTTGAGGACAGAGAACACCGGGGAGCTGTTTTTT. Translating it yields CASSLRTENTGELFF.

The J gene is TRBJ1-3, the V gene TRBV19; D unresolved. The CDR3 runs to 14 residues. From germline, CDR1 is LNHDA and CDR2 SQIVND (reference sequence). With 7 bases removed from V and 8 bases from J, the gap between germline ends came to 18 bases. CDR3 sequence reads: CASMGDNYGYTIYF. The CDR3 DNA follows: TGTGCCAGTATGGGTGATAACTATGGCTACACCATATATTTT. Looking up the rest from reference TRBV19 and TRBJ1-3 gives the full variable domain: DGGITQSPKYLFRKEGQNVTLSCEQNLNHDAMYWYRQDPGQGLRLIYYSQIVNDFQKGDIAEGYSVSREKKESFPLTVTSAQKNPTAFYLCASMGDNYGYTIYFGEGSWLTVV.

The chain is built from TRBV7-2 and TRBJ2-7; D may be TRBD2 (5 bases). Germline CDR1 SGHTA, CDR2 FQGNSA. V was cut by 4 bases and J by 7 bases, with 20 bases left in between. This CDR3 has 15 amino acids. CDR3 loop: CASSSVRLSSGEQYF. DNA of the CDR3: TGTGCCAGCAGCTCAGTCCGGTTATCCTCGGGGGAGCAGTACTTC.